The source of this T cell receptor (beta chain) is a study of T cell repertoires in cytomegalovirus infection (dated by TCRdb to between 2018 and 2021). As for the study more broadly: Donor HLA type was relevant to the analysis, as public TCR beta signatures indicated carriage of CMV infection together with the matching HLA type. Study-wide conclusions, independent of this receptor: Carriers of CMV infection plus the relevant HLA type were discriminated by the cumulative frequency of public TCR beta family members in the study cohort and in an independent roughly 400-donor cohort. In the ex vivo response, HLA-C-restricted CMV-specific TCR beta clonotypes were dominant, and in two of eight donors the single most frequent clonotype came from this HLA-C-restricted group.

From the cysteine up to the phenylalanine, the CDR3 has a length of 15 residues. The CDR3 DNA has 45 bases and is translated from base 1. Trimming costs V 0 bases and J 0 bases, and their ends lie 8 bases apart. Via the germline V gene, CDR1 is SGHAT and CDR2 FQNNGV. There are many counts of this clonotype. The clone's antigen remains unknown. Base qualities are not provided; no much larger clone lies one nucleotide away. Sequenced using an Illumina HiSeq 1500. The raw public data were reprocessed by TCRdb itself: fastp quality trimming at Q25, MiXCR clonotype calling, in-frame beta chains only. A single entry per CDR3 protein holds the most common genes and DNA from its merged rows. The sample contains around 550,000 distinct CDR3 sequences, about 30% of them found a single time. Over 10% of the sample is held by the ten biggest clonotypes.

Sequenced input: PBMCs. The chain couples TRBV11-2 to TRBJ1-1; the D gene assignment is ambiguous. This clonotype was obtained from a human donor in good health (CMV status not recorded). Some clones in this sample may be carry-over from other donors' samples. The CDR3 protein is CASSLEGLMNTEAFF. The nucleotide sequence is TGTGCCAGCAGCTTAGAGGGCTTAATGAACACTGAAGCTTTCTTT.